This TCR beta chain was documented in a study of T-cell reconstitution after alpha-beta-depleted transplantation in children (dated by TCRdb to about 2016). Looking at the study overall: T-cell immune reconstitution after TCRalphabeta/CD19-depleted allogeneic hematopoietic cell transplantation in children was quantitatively tracked in the study by means of TCR repertoire profiling.

This clonotype was seen many times. Its antigen specificity is not known. No clone much larger than this one lies a single base away; base qualities are absent. The study at large found these results: The frequencies of hyperexpanded clones fell over the following months, and after one year, T-cell counts and TCRbeta diversity were mostly attributed to newly produced T cells. Apparently early alphabetaT-cell count recovery about two months after transplant reportedly relied on only several hundred rapidly expanded clones derived from non-depleted graft cells. In some patients, high TCRbeta diversity at day 60 was attributed to recipient T cells and intrathymic progenitors that had survived conditioning.

Sample treatment or condition, as interpreted from the label and publication: allogeneic hematopoietic cell transplantation with graft depleted of TCRalphabeta T cells and CD19 B cells. TCRalphabeta/CD19-depleted allogeneic hematopoietic cell grafts were given to the transplant recipients, all of whom were children. Receptors were amplified or captured by PCR. TCRdb lists the instrument as Illumina HiSeq 2500. TCR library preparation used molecular barcoding, with unique molecular identifiers applied to normalize quantification of the TCRbeta repertoire. Clones were called with MiXCR by TCRdb after fastp trimmed the public reads at Q25, and only in-frame beta chains were retained. Entries that share a CDR3 protein sequence are merged under the most common genes and DNA. For this sample the table gives roughly 220,000 distinct CDR3 sequences, of which about 8.7% were detected only once. The ten top clones hold 35% to 45% of the sample.

Including cysteine and phenylalanine, the CDR3 has 14 amino acids. The CDR3 DNA has 42 bases and is translated from base 1. V is clipped by 2 bases and J by 5 bases, and the sequence between their germline boundaries is 13 bases long. The receptor comes from a male patient aged 2 to 10 who had a stem cell transplant for acute myeloid leukemia, so the T cells may come from the graft donor. Recombination linked TRBV12-3 or TRBV12-4 to TRBJ2-7; the D gene assignment is ambiguous. The material was PBMCs, mostly from graft donor cells, obtained 360 days after TCRalphabeta/CD19-depleted stem cell transplant. The nucleotide sequence reads TGTGCCAGCAGTTTATTCGCGTTACGCCACGAGCAGTACTTC. It is translated as CASSLFALRHEQYF.